This T cell receptor (beta chain) was sequenced in a study of OX40 agonist ivuxolimab in advanced cancers. About the study: Patients received the agonistic anti-OX40 (CD134) antibody ivuxolimab. Prior therapy, whether anti-PD-1, anti-PD-L1 or anti-CTLA-4, was allowed, and about 40% had some.

As to this clone: Antigen specificity is unknown.

CDR3 length: 17 amino acids. The germline CDR1 and CDR2 sequences are SGHTA and FQGNSA. The V end was cut by 6 bases, the J end by 1 base, with 21 bases between. Whole-study findings and limits: Also showing low normalized T-cell clonal expansion were some of the nonresponders.

TCRdb's copy holds only in-frame clones and misses some; the assay was immunoSEQ multiplex PCR. Altogether tens of thousands of clones are present, approximately 73% being singletons, with the ten largest covering 15% to 20%. The source is an adult with an advanced solid tumor such as melanoma, head and neck, liver or kidney cancer. Sample: CD4+ or CD8+ T cells sorted from blood, taken in a trial of the OX40 agonist ivuxolimab. The J gene is TRBJ2-5, the V gene TRBV7-2; a possible D gene is TRBD1 (6 bases). CDR3: CASSNGFEDSPQETQYF. In nucleotides, the CDR3 is TGTGCCAGCAGTAACGGCTTTGAGGACAGTCCCCAAGAGACCCAGTACTTC.